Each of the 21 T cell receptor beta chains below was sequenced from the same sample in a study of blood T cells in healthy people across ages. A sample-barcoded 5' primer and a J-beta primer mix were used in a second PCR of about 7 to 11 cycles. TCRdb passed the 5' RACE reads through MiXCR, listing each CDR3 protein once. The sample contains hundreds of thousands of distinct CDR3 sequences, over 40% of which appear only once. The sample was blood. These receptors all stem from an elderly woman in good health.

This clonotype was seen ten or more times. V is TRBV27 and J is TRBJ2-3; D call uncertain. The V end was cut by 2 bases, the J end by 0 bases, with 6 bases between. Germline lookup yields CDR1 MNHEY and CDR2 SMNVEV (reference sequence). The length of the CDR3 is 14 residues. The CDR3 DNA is TGTGCCAGCAGTTTAAAGGGTAGCACAGATACGCAGTATTTT. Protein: CASSLKGSTDTQYF.

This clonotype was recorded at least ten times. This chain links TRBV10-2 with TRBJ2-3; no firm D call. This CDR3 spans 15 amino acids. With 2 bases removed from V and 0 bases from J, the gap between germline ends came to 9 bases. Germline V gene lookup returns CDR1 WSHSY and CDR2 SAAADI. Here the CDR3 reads CASSEVRLSTDTQYF. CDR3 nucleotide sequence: TGCGCCAGCAGTGAGGTCAGGCTTAGCACAGATACGCAGTATTTT.

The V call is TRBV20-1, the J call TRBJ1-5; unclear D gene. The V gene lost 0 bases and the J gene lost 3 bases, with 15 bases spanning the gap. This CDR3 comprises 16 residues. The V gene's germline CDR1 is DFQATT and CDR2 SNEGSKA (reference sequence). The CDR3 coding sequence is TGCAGTGCTAGAGATGGGAGGGCCTCCCTCAATCAGCCCCAGCATTTT. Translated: CSARDGRASLNQPQHF.

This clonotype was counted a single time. Here the CDR3 DNA reads TGTGCCAGCAGCCATCCCGTAGGTAGCGGAGGGACTCTAGCCAAAAACATTCAGTACTTC. Its translation: CASSHPVGSGGTLAKNIQYF. V usage is TRBV14 and J usage is TRBJ2-4, with D possibly TRBD2 on 6 matching bases. The V end lost 3 bases, the J end lost 0 bases, and 24 bases lay between the germline ends. The CDR3 runs 20 residues. Germline CDR1 is SGHDN and CDR2 is FVKESK. Variable domain in full (rest from reference TRBV14 and TRBJ2-4): EAGVTQFPSHSVIEKGQTVTLRCDPISGHDNLYWYRRVMGKEIKFLLHFVKESKQDESGMPNNRFLAERTGGTYSTLKVQPAELEDSGVYFCASSHPVGSGGTLAKNIQYFGAGTRLSVL.

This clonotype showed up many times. CDR3 coding DNA: TGCAGCGTTGCCCGGGAAGGCTATGGCTACACCTTC. Residues: CSVAREGYGYTF. J is TRBJ1-2 and V is TRBV29-1; D unclear. Trimming took 4 bases from V and 4 from J, leaving 10 bases between them. The CDR3 is made up of 12 amino acids. Germline CDR1 reads SQVTM; CDR2 reads ANQGSEA.

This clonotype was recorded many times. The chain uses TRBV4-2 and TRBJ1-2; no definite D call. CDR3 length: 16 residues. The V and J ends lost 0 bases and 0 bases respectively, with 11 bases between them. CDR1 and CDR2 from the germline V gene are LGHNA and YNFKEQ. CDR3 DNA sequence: TGTGCCAGCAGCCAAGAGCAGACTCGAGCTAACTATGGCTACACCTTC. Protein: CASSQEQTRANYGYTF.

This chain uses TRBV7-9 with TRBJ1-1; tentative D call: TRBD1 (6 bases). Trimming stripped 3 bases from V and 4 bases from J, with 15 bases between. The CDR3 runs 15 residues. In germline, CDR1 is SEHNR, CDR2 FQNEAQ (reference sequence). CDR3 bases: TGTGCCAGCAGCTTGGGGCAGGGGTTATTCACTGAAGCTTTCTTT. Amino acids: CASSLGQGLFTEAFF.

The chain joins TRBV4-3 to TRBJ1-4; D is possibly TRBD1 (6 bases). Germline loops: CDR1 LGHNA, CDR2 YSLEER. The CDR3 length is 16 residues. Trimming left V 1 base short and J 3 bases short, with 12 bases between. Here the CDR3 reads CASSQGGGGPNEKLFF. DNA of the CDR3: TGCGCCAGCAGCCAAGGAGGCGGGGGGCCTAATGAAAAACTGTTTTTT.

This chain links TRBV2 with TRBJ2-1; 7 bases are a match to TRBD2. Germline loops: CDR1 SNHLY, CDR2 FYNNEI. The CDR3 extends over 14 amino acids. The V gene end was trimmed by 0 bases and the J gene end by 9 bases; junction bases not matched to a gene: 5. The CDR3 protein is CASSEASQRGEQFF. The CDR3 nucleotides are TGTGCCAGCAGTGAAGCGTCCCAGCGGGGTGAGCAGTTCTTC.

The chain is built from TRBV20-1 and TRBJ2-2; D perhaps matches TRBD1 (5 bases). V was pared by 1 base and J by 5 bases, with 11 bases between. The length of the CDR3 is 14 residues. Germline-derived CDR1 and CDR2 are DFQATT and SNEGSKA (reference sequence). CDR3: CSARGTLATGELFF. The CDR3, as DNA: TGCAGTGCTAGAGGGACACTGGCTACCGGGGAGCTGTTTTTT.

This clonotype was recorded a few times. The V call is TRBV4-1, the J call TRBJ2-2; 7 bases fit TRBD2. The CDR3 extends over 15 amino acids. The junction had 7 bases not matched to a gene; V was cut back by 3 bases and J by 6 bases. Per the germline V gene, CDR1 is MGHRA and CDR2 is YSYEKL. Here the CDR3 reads CASSQVPGGSGELFF. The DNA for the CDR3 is TGCGCCAGCAGCCAGGTCCCGGGGGGATCCGGGGAGCTGTTTTTT.

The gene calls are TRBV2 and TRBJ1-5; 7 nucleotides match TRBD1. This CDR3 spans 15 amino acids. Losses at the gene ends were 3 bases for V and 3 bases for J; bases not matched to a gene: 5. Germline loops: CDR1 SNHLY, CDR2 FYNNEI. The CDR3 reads CASSEGQQSNQPQHF. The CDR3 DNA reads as TGTGCCAGCAGTGAGGGACAGCAATCCAATCAGCCCCAGCATTTT.

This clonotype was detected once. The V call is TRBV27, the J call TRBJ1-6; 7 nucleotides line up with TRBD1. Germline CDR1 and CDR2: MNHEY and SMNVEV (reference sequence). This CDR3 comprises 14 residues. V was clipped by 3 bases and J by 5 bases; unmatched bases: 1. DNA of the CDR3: TGTGCCAGCAGTTTGGGACAGCATAATTCACCCCTCCACTTT. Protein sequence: CASSLGQHNSPLHF.

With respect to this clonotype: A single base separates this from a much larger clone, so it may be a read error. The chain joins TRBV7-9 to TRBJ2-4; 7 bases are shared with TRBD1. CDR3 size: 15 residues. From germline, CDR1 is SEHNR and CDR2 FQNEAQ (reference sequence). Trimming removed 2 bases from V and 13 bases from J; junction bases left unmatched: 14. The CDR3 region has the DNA TGTGCCAGCAGCTTAAGACAGGGATTCCCCTACGGGCAGTACTTC. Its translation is CASSLRQGFPYGQYF.

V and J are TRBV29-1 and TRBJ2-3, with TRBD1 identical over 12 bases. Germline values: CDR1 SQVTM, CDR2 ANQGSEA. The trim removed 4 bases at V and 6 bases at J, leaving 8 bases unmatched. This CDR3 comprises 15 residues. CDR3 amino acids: CSVVTGTGGFDTQYF. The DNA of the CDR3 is TGCAGCGTTGTCACCGGGACAGGGGGCTTCGATACGCAGTATTTT.

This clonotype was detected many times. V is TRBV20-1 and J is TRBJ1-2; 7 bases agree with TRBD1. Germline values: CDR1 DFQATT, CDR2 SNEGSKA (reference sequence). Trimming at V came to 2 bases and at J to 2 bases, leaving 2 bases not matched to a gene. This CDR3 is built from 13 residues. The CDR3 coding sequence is TGCAGTGCTAGACAACAGGGGAACTATGGCTACACCTTC. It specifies CSARQQGNYGYTF.

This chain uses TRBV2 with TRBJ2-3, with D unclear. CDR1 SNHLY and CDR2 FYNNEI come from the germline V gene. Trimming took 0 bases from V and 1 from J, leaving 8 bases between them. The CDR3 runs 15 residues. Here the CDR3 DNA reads TGTGCCAGCAGTGAAGCGCGATTAGGCACAGATACGCAGTATTTT. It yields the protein CASSEARLGTDTQYF.

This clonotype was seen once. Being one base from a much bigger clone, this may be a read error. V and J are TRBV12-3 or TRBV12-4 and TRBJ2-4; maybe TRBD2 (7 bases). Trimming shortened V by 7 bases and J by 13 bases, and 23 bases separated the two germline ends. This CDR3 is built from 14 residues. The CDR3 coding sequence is TGTGCCAGCACCAAAGCGGGGACAAACAATGAGCAGTACTTC. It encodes CASTKAGTNNEQYF.

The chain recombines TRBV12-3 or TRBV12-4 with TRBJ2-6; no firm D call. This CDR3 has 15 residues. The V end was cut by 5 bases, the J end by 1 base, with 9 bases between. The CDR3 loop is CASSRKGSGANVLTF. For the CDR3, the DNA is TGTGCCAGCAGTCGCAAGGGTTCTGGGGCCAACGTCCTGACTTTC.

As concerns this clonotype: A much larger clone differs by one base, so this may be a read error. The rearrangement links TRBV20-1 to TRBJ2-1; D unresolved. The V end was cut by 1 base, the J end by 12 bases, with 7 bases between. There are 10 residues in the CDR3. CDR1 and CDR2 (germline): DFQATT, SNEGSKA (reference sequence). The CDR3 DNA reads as TGCAGTGCTAGAGTGATTGGGCAGTTCTTC. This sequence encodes CSARVIGQFF.

The CDR3 region has the DNA TGTGCCAGCAGCGATAGCGGGAGGAGATCCTACGAGCAGTACTTC. Translated: CASSDSGRRSYEQYF. The rearrangement uses TRBV7-6 and TRBJ2-7; 10 bases line up with TRBD2. Germline V gene data show CDR1 as SGHVS and CDR2 as FNYEAQ. The CDR3 consists of 15 residues. The V segment lost 5 bases and the J segment 1 base; nucleotides outside the gene matches: 5.